The 27 T cell receptor beta chains below all came from one sample that was sequenced in a study of blood T cell repertoires in COVID-19 (dated by TCRdb to between 2020 and 2021). The library was prepared using the immunoSEQ multiplex PCR assay. In its TCRdb copy, this immuneACCESS table keeps in-frame sequences only and misses some clones. Where compared with another copy, unresolved V genes explain less than half of these, and the others have no known cause. The sample includes around 100,000 clones, with roughly 90% observed a single time. Together, the top ten hold 1.5% to 2% of the sample. The sequenced sample was peripheral blood. These receptor sequences come from a man aged 80 or over with acute or convalescent COVID-19.

The sample holds one count of this clone. The chain recombines TRBV30 with TRBJ1-4; TRBD1 might be the D (5 bases). CDR1 and CDR2 from the germline V gene are GTSNPN and SVGIG (reference sequence). There are 14 residues in the CDR3. V was trimmed by 2 bases and J by 10 bases, leaving 17 bases between them. The CDR3 coding sequence is TGTGCCTGGAGTCTCCTCGACCTGGGGGGAAAACTGTTTTTT. Its protein product is CAWSLLDLGGKLFF.

The J gene is TRBJ2-7, the V gene TRBV21-1; the table calls TRBD2, which could not be checked here. TRBV21-1 is recorded as a pseudogene. The CDR3 extends over 13 amino acids. The CDR3 region is CASSVNSDYEQYF. The DNA of the CDR3 is TGTGCCAGCAGCGTGAATAGCGATTACGAGCAGTACTTC.

This clone was counted once. The chain recombines TRBV15 with TRBJ2-1; 8 bases are shared with TRBD2. The CDR3 has 15 residues. Per germline, CDR1 LNHNV and CDR2 YYDKDF (reference sequence). Unmatched junction bases numbered 5, after V lost 4 bases and J lost 3 bases. The CDR3 is CATSILSGIYNEQFF. CDR3 DNA sequence: TGTGCCACCAGCATCCTTAGCGGGATCTACAATGAGCAGTTCTTC.

This clone has just one count. The V call is TRBV6-2 or TRBV6-3, the J call TRBJ1-2; tentatively, D is TRBD1 (6 bases). CDR1 and CDR2 from the germline V gene are MNHEY and SVGEGT. Trimming left V 4 bases short and J 4 bases short, with 10 bases between. The CDR3 is 13 residues long. The CDR3 reads CASSSMDSYGYTF. The CDR3 DNA sequence: TGTGCCAGCAGTTCCATGGACAGCTATGGCTACACCTTC.

The J gene is TRBJ2-2, the V gene TRBV7-3; TRBD1 aligns across 9 bases. V dropped 2 bases and J dropped 6; count of bases not matched to a gene: 4. Per the germline V gene, CDR1 is SGHTA and CDR2 is FQGTGA. The CDR3 contains 15 residues. CDR3 residues: CASSLGTGYPGELFF. CDR3 DNA sequence: TGTGCCAGCAGCTTAGGGACAGGGTACCCCGGGGAGCTGTTTTTT.

The chain combines TRBV25-1 with TRBJ2-2; 7 bases are a match to TRBD1. Germline assignment: CDR1 MGHDK and CDR2 SYGVNS. V trimming: 0 bases; J trimming: 6 bases; junction bases outside the gene matches: 4. The CDR3 has 15 residues. In nucleotides, the CDR3 is TGTGCCAGCAGTGAATATACAGGGGCGTCCGGGGAGCTGTTTTTT. Translation: CASSEYTGASGELFF.

This clone is a singleton in its sample. The CDR3 DNA sequence: TGCGCCAGCAGCCCCGAGGCGACGGCGGGAGGTGAGCAGTTCTTC. Its protein product is CASSPEATAGGEQFF. The chain employs TRBV4-3 and TRBJ2-1; 8 bases fit TRBD2. Germline CDR1 reads LGHNA; CDR2 reads YSLEER. The CDR3 sequence is 15 residues long. The V and J ends lost 4 bases and 9 bases, in that order; junction bases with no gene match: 11.

V gene TRBV5-4 combines with J gene TRBJ2-1; 11 nucleotides line up with TRBD2. Germline assignment: CDR1 SGHNT and CDR2 YYREEE (reference sequence). CDR3 length: 16 residues. V was pared by 3 bases and J by 9 bases, with 11 bases of the junction left unmatched. The CDR3 sequence is CASSSRASGRWAEQFF. DNA of the CDR3: TGTGCCAGCAGCTCCCGAGCTAGCGGGAGGTGGGCTGAGCAGTTCTTC.

The chain combines TRBV19 with TRBJ1-1, with D hard to call. The CDR3 spans 12 residues. CDR1 and CDR2 (germline): LNHDA, SQIVND (reference sequence). V dropped 7 bases and J dropped 1 base, with 7 bases sitting between them. CDR3 coding DNA: TGTGCCAGTACCACGGGGAACACTGAAGCTTTCTTT. Amino acid sequence: CASTTGNTEAFF.

The sample holds a few counts of this clone. The genes are TRBV5-5 and TRBJ1-6; 7 bases map to TRBD1. This CDR3 is built from 15 residues. V lost 0 bases to trimming and J lost 6 bases; unmatched junction nucleotides: 3. Germline CDR1 is SGHKS and CDR2 is YYEKEE (reference sequence). The CDR3 nucleotides are TGTGCCAGCAGCTTGGGTGGGACAGCTAATTCACCCCTCCACTTT. This encodes CASSLGGTANSPLHF.

This chain joins TRBV14 and TRBJ1-3, with D possibly TRBD1 on 6 matching bases. Trimming removed 4 bases at V and 4 bases at J, with 8 bases between. Germline CDR1 is SGHDN and CDR2 is FVKESK. The CDR3 is 13 amino acids. CDR3 sequence: CASSRDRGNTIYF. DNA of the CDR3: TGTGCCAGCAGCCGCGACAGGGGAAACACCATATATTTT.

As for this clone: Relative to the germline gene, one junction end is altered; a read error may explain this. The chain combines TRBV7-7 with TRBJ2-1; TRBD2 might be the D (6 bases). CDR1 is SSHAT, CDR2 FNYEAQ, per germline (reference sequence). The CDR3 extends over 14 amino acids. This CDR3 reads CASSLAGRYNEQFF. As DNA, the CDR3 is TGTGCTAGCAGCTTAGCCGGGAGATACAATGAGCAGTTCTTC. Using reference TRBV7-7 and TRBJ2-1 for the parts outside the CDR3, the full variable domain is GAGVSQSPRYKVTKRGQDVTLRCDPISSHATLYWYQQALGQGPEFLTYFNYEAQPDKSGLPSDRFSAERPEGSISTLTIQRTEQRDSAMYRCASSLAGRYNEQFFGPGTRLTVL.

The rearrangement uses TRBV4-1 and TRBJ2-1; TRBD2 aligns across 15 bases. Germline CDR1 is MGHRA and CDR2 is YSYEKL. V shed 2 bases and J 4 bases; nucleotides not matched to a gene: 6. The CDR3 spans 18 residues. CDR3 DNA: TGCGCCAGCAGCCAACTGGGGACTAGCGGGAGGAGTTACAATGAGCAGTTCTTC. This codes for CASSQLGTSGRSYNEQFF.

The rearrangement joins TRBV5-4 to TRBJ2-7, with TRBD2 matching 7 bases. The CDR3 sequence is 15 residues long. Germline loops: CDR1 SGHNT, CDR2 YYREEE (reference sequence). Trimming removed 4 bases from V and 6 bases from J; junction bases left unmatched: 13. The CDR3: CASSPAGAGWSEQYF. The CDR3 nucleotides read TGTGCCAGCAGCCCGGCGGGAGCTGGCTGGAGCGAGCAGTACTTC.

This chain links TRBV19 with TRBJ1-1, with 7 bases lining up with TRBD1. V lost 6 bases and J lost 0; bases outside the gene matches: 4. CDR1 LNHDA and CDR2 SQIVND come from the germline V gene (reference sequence). The CDR3 length is 14 residues. In DNA, the CDR3 is TGTGCCAGTAGGGCCGGGACAGTGAACACTGAAGCTTTCTTT. Translating it yields CASRAGTVNTEAFF. Full variable domain (outside the CDR3, taken from reference TRBV19 and TRBJ1-1): DGGITQSPKYLFRKEGQNVTLSCEQNLNHDAMYWYRQDPGQGLRLIYYSQIVNDFQKGDIAEGYSVSREKKESFPLTVTSAQKNPTAFYLCASRAGTVNTEAFFGQGTRLTVV.

This chain uses TRBV9 with TRBJ2-7; weak D call: TRBD1 (6 bases). The V gene's germline CDR1 is SGDLS and CDR2 YYNGEE. This CDR3 is 14 amino acids long. V was shortened by 0 bases and J by 3 bases, with 10 bases between the two germline ends. The CDR3 loop reads CASSVGGTIYEQYF. The DNA of the CDR3 is TGTGCCAGCAGCGTAGGTGGGACAATCTACGAGCAGTACTTC.

The V gene is TRBV19, the J gene TRBJ2-7; D possibly corresponds to TRBD2 (5 bases). V shed 2 bases and J shed 6 bases, with 14 bases lying between them. Per the germline V gene, CDR1 is LNHDA and CDR2 is SQIVND (reference sequence). The CDR3 extends over 14 amino acids. The CDR3 sequence: CASSISTTEGEQYF. CDR3 bases: TGTGCCAGTAGTATAAGTACTACCGAGGGCGAGCAGTACTTC.

The rearrangement uses TRBV2 and TRBJ2-1; TRBD1 aligns across 8 bases. This CDR3 is 14 amino acids long. V lost 8 bases to trimming and J lost 6 bases; unmatched junction nucleotides: 9. Germline V gene sequence: CDR1 SNHLY, CDR2 FYNNEI. The CDR3 sequence is CASRRDRSTNEQFF. The CDR3 DNA reads TGTGCCAGCCGCCGGGACAGGTCGACCAATGAGCAGTTCTTC.

This clone was counted a single time. The chain joins TRBV24-1 to TRBJ2-3; 7 bases map to TRBD1. The J segment lost 2 bases and the V segment lost 5 bases, leaving 3 bases of the junction unmatched. CDR3 length equals 14 residues. Germline V gives CDR1 KGHDR, CDR2 SFDVKD. The CDR3 is CATSAGQLTDTQYF. CDR3 coding DNA: TGTGCCACCAGTGCGGGACAGCTCACAGATACGCAGTATTTT.

The gene calls are TRBV28 and TRBJ2-7; TRBD1 agrees at 10 bases. Trimming cost V 11 bases and J 5 bases; bases outside gene matches: 9. The CDR3 has 13 residues. Germline V CDR1 and CDR2: MDHEN, SYDVKM. The CDR3 reads CAAEGQGLHEQYF. The CDR3 bases are TGTGCCGCGGAGGGACAGGGGTTACACGAGCAGTACTTC. Looking up the rest from reference TRBV28 and TRBJ2-7 gives the full variable domain: DVKVTQSSRYLVKRTGEKVFLECVQDMDHENMFWYRQDPGLGLRLIYFSYDVKMKEKGDIPEGYSVSREKKERFSLILESASTNQTSMYLCAAEGQGLHEQYFGPGTRLTVT.

The chain employs TRBV6-5 and TRBJ1-2; D unclear. CDR3 length equals 15 residues. Germline values: CDR1 MNHEY, CDR2 SVGAGI. The V end lost 2 bases, the J end lost 1 base, and 11 bases lay between the germline ends. In DNA, the CDR3 is TGTGCCAGCAGTTACCGCGGAGGGAATAACTATGGCTACACCTTC. As protein: CASSYRGGNNYGYTF.

This clone showed up just once. The V and J genes are TRBV6-2 or TRBV6-3 and TRBJ1-2; no clear D gene. The CDR3 extends over 15 amino acids. Germline V gives CDR1 MNHEY, CDR2 SVGEGT. V lost 0 bases and J lost 5, with 13 bases in between. CDR3 amino acids: CASSYSPGLSYGYTF. The CDR3 nucleotides are TGTGCCAGCAGTTACTCGCCAGGCCTGAGTTATGGCTACACCTTC.

The J gene is TRBJ2-5, the V gene TRBV5-8; TRBD2 agrees at 7 bases. CDR3 length equals 15 residues. Germline CDR1 and CDR2: SGHTS and YDEGEE. Losses at the gene ends were 0 bases for V and 5 bases for J; bases not matched to a gene: 7. CDR3 nucleotide sequence: TGTGCCAGCAGCTTGGGCGGGAGAGATGGCGAGACCCAGTACTTC. This encodes CASSLGGRDGETQYF.

This chain connects TRBV24-1 to TRBJ1-4; 9 bases fit TRBD1. Germline trimming cut 5 bases from V and 6 bases from J; bases unmatched to any gene: 3. Germline CDR1 and CDR2: KGHDR and SFDVKD. The CDR3 spans 14 residues. This CDR3 is CATSGRTGDEKLFF. CDR3 in DNA: TGTGCCACCAGTGGGCGGACAGGGGATGAAAAACTGTTTTTT.

This clone was counted a few times. The genes are TRBV2 and TRBJ2-7; 7 positions match TRBD1. V shed 7 bases, J shed 0 bases, and the junction held 6 bases outside the gene matches. The CDR3 length is 14 residues. The germline gives CDR1 SNHLY, CDR2 FYNNEI. CDR3 residues: CASKADRPSYEQYF. In DNA form, the CDR3 reads TGTGCCAGCAAAGCGGACAGGCCCTCCTACGAGCAGTACTTC. Combining the CDR3 with reference TRBV2 and TRBJ2-7 gives the whole variable domain EPEVTQTPSHQVTQMGQEVILRCVPISNHLYFYWYRQILGQKVEFLVSFYNNEISEKSEIFDDQFSVERPDGSNFTLKIRSTKLEDSAMYFCASKADRPSYEQYFGPGTRLTVT.

The sample holds one count of this clone. The CDR3 DNA reads as TGTGCCAGCAGCTCGCCGGGTTTAGACTCTGAGCAGTTCTTC. Protein sequence: CASSSPGLDSEQFF. This chain connects TRBV5-4 to TRBJ2-1; no definite D call. This CDR3 region has 14 residues. From germline, CDR1 is SGHNT and CDR2 YYREEE (reference sequence). Trimming removed 3 bases from V and 9 bases from J, with 16 bases in between.

The J gene is TRBJ1-4, the V gene TRBV7-9; a possible D gene is TRBD1 (5 bases). V was clipped by 7 bases and J by 8 bases, with 14 bases between them. This CDR3 comprises 13 residues. CDR1 and CDR2 from the germline V gene are SEHNR and FQNEAQ (reference sequence). CDR3 sequence: CASTSRGGEKLFF. As DNA, the CDR3 is TGTGCCAGCACCTCTAGGGGCGGCGAAAAACTGTTTTTT.